This TCR beta chain was recovered during a study of blood T cell repertoires in COVID-19. Cohort placement rested on clinical history that participants reported themselves. The method was immunoSEQ multiplex PCR; TCRdb's version includes in-frame clones alone and lacks a portion of them. This sample has fewer than 350,000 clones, with approximately 90% found just once. Germline V gene sequence: CDR1 SGDLS, CDR2 YYNGEE. The V gene lost 0 bases and the J gene lost 0 bases, with 15 bases spanning the gap. This CDR3 region has 17 residues. V usage is TRBV9 and J usage is TRBJ1-1; D may be TRBD1 (5 bases). The receptor was isolated from a woman aged 30 to 39 with acute COVID-19. Sequenced sample: PBMCs or T cells enriched from blood (not recorded which). The CDR3 DNA follows: TGTGCCAGCAGCGTAGGGCGGGGTGACAGCCTGAACACTGAAGCTTTCTTT. Translation: CASSVGRGDSLNTEAFF.